These 24 T cell receptor beta chains originate from one sample sequenced in a study of OX40 agonist ivuxolimab in advanced cancers. The repertoire was sequenced with immunoSEQ multiplex PCR; TCRdb's copy has only in-frame clones and lacks some. Among over 75,000 clones listed, around 87% were seen once. Specimen: CD4+ or CD8+ T cells sorted from blood, collected in a trial of the OX40 agonist ivuxolimab. These receptors all come from an adult with an advanced solid tumor such as melanoma, head and neck, liver or kidney cancer.

The chain carries TRBV5-5 and TRBJ1-5; D is possibly TRBD1 (6 bases). V was trimmed by 0 bases and J by 4 bases, leaving 17 bases between them. The germline CDR1 and CDR2 sequences are SGHKS and YYEKEE (reference sequence). This CDR3 spans 17 amino acids. The CDR3 nucleotides are TGTGCCAGCAGCTTGGAATCGACAGGCCGTGGGAATCAGCCCCAGCATTTT. It codes for CASSLESTGRGNQPQHF.

This clone showed up just once. CDR3 sequence reads: CASSSGLAGATSTDTQYF. DNA of the CDR3: TGTGCCAGCAGCTCCGGACTAGCAGGCGCCACGAGCACAGATACGCAGTATTTT. The chain uses TRBV9 and TRBJ2-3; 8 positions match TRBD2. This CDR3 comprises 18 residues. Trimming removed 4 bases from V and 0 bases from J; junction bases left unmatched: 13. Germline V gene lookup returns CDR1 SGDLS and CDR2 YYNGEE.

The chain couples TRBV11-2 to TRBJ2-3, with TRBD1 as a possible D gene (6 bases). This CDR3 has 15 amino acids. CDR1 SGHAT and CDR2 FQNNGV come from the germline V gene. V lost 5 bases and J 3 bases, leaving 15 bases between the germline ends. As DNA, the CDR3 is TGTGCCAGCAGCCCACCTGGGGGCCTAACAGATACGCAGTATTTT. Protein: CASSPPGGLTDTQYF.

The chain uses TRBV4-3 and TRBJ1-3; D gene unclear. The CDR3 extends over 17 amino acids. Trimming removed 0 bases from V and 0 bases from J, with 12 bases in between. Germline V gene sequence: CDR1 LGHNA, CDR2 YSLEER. The CDR3 coding sequence is TGCGCCAGCAGCCAAGATCGTGGACGTAACTCTGGAAACACCATATATTTT. Amino acid sequence: CASSQDRGRNSGNTIYF.

This clone has a single count. The chain combines TRBV9 with TRBJ1-1; the D gene is possibly TRBD1 (5 bases). Germline lookup yields CDR1 SGDLS and CDR2 YYNGEE. The CDR3 is 15 amino acids. Trimming took 1 base from V and 1 from J, leaving 11 bases between them. The CDR3 spells CASSVMAGTNTEAFF. In DNA form, the CDR3 reads TGTGCCAGCAGCGTAATGGCTGGGACGAACACTGAAGCTTTCTTT.

In this sample, this clone turned up a few times. The CDR3 DNA reads TGTGCCAGCAGTCGTACAGGGGAGTACGGCTACACCTTC. As protein: CASSRTGEYGYTF. The chain combines TRBV14 with TRBJ1-2; TRBD1 matches at 7 bases. This CDR3 comprises 13 residues. The germline V gene has CDR1 SGHDN and CDR2 FVKESK. Trimming removed 6 bases from V and 8 bases from J; junction bases left unmatched: 9.

This chain uses TRBV11-2 with TRBJ2-2; the match to TRBD2 covers 12 bases. The CDR3 has 16 residues. Germline CDR1 is SGHAT and CDR2 is FQNNGV. With 6 bases clipped from V and 2 bases from J, the junction kept 4 bases outside the gene matches. This CDR3 reads CASSPSGRANTGELFF. The CDR3 DNA reads as TGTGCCAGCAGTCCTAGCGGGAGGGCCAACACCGGGGAGCTGTTTTTT.

The genes are TRBV19 and TRBJ2-2, with 11 bases matching TRBD2. This CDR3 is 19 amino acids long. The trim removed 10 bases at V and 6 bases at J, leaving 22 bases unmatched. Germline CDR1 and CDR2: LNHDA and SQIVND (reference sequence). CDR3 nucleotides: TGTGCCACCCAAGGGCTAGCGGGAGGATCGATGATCCGTTCCGGGGAGCTGTTTTTT. Encoded protein: CATQGLAGGSMIRSGELFF.

The V and J genes are TRBV27 and TRBJ2-7; the D is unclear. CDR1 is MNHEY and CDR2 is SMNVEV in the germline V gene (reference sequence). CDR3 length equals 15 residues. V lost 5 bases and J lost 3, with 17 bases in between. The CDR3 bases are TGTGCCAGCAGTCCTACTTTACTTGGTCGCTACGAGCAGTACTTC. This translates into CASSPTLLGRYEQYF.

The chain joins TRBV5-6 to TRBJ2-4; 8 bases are a match to TRBD2. Germline CDR1 is SGHDT and CDR2 is YYEEEE. This CDR3 is built from 14 residues. After removal of 3 bases from V and 9 bases from J, the junction contained 8 bases not matched to a gene. The CDR3 protein is CASSSRGGRTIQYF. The CDR3 coding sequence is TGTGCCAGCAGCTCGAGGGGCGGGAGGACCATTCAGTACTTC.

This chain joins TRBV18 and TRBJ2-5, with D unclear. CDR3 size: 13 residues. Germline-derived CDR1 and CDR2 are KGHSH and LQKENI. With 0 bases removed from V and 5 bases from J, the gap between germline ends came to 7 bases. In nucleotides, the CDR3 is TGTGCCAGCTCACCACCGTATGAGGAGACCCAGTACTTC. Protein: CASSPPYEETQYF. Based on the CDR3 plus reference TRBV18 and TRBJ2-5, the full variable domain is NAGVMQNPRHLVRRRGQEARLRCSPMKGHSHVYWYRQLPEEGLKFMVYLQKENIIDESGMPKERFSAEFPKEGPSILRIQQVVRGDSAAYFCASSPPYEETQYFGPGTRLLVL.

This clone showed up just once. The V gene is TRBV5-6, the J gene TRBJ2-4, with a possible D match to TRBD2 (5 bases). Trimming took off 5 bases at V and 1 base at J, with 13 bases between the two ends. This CDR3 has 15 residues. Germline CDR1 reads SGHDT; CDR2 reads YYEEEE. The CDR3 protein is CASRRAERAKNIQYF. The CDR3 coding sequence is TGTGCCAGCAGAAGAGCGGAGCGGGCCAAAAACATTCAGTACTTC.

The chain has TRBV19 and TRBJ2-5, with D unresolved. The V end was cut by 6 bases, the J end by 2 bases, with 13 bases between. The germline V gene encodes CDR1 LNHDA and CDR2 SQIVND (reference sequence). The CDR3 contains 14 residues. The CDR3 sequence is CASSLGRAQETQYF. Here the CDR3 DNA reads TGTGCCAGTAGCCTTGGTAGAGCTCAAGAGACCCAGTACTTC.

This clone was found once. This sequence joins TRBV30 and TRBJ1-6; possibly TRBD1 for D (6 bases). CDR3 size: 18 residues. V lost 7 bases and J lost 0, with 22 bases in between. Germline assignment: CDR1 GTSNPN and CDR2 SVGIG (reference sequence). CDR3 loop: CASTGTSRASSYNSPLHF. The CDR3 bases are TGTGCCTCAACCGGGACATCAAGAGCATCCTCCTATAATTCACCCCTCCACTTT.

The chain uses TRBV19 and TRBJ2-1, with TRBD2 matching over 11 bases. The CDR3 sequence is 18 residues long. Germline lookup yields CDR1 LNHDA and CDR2 SQIVND (reference sequence). The V and J ends lost 0 bases and 6 bases, in that order; junction bases with no gene match: 10. The CDR3 here is CASSIESLLAGVFNEQFF. The CDR3 DNA reads as TGTGCCAGTAGTATAGAGTCCCTACTAGCGGGAGTGTTCAATGAGCAGTTCTTC.

V and J are TRBV5-1 and TRBJ1-1; 9 positions match TRBD1. V shed 5 bases and J 5 bases; nucleotides not matched to a gene: 4. The CDR3 totals 13 residues. Germline CDR1 and CDR2: SGHRS and YFSETQ. The CDR3 sequence is CASRQGARTEAFF. The DNA for the CDR3 is TGCGCCAGCAGACAGGGGGCGCGGACTGAAGCTTTCTTT.

The CDR3 DNA follows: TGTGCCAGCACCCTGACAGGGGCTACCGGCACTGAAGCTTTCTTT. Protein sequence: CASTLTGATGTEAFF. The chain recombines TRBV6-5 with TRBJ1-1, with 8 bases that match TRBD1. The junction had 11 bases not matched to a gene; V was cut back by 7 bases and J by 4 bases. Germline CDR1 MNHEY, CDR2 SVGAGI. The CDR3 consists of 15 residues.

The chain has TRBV19 and TRBJ2-7, with a weak D call TRBD2 (6 bases). Trimming took 1 base from V and 9 from J, leaving 13 bases between them. Germline V gene data show CDR1 as LNHDA and CDR2 as SQIVND (reference sequence). The CDR3 covers 13 residues. Written as DNA, the CDR3 is TGTGCCAGTAGTATAGCCGGCGGGATGCGGCAGTACGTC. It codes for CASSIAGGMRQYV.

The chain carries TRBV25-1 and TRBJ2-7, with TRBD2 matching 14 bases. The CDR3 extends over 16 amino acids. Germline lookup yields CDR1 MGHDK and CDR2 SYGVNS. The V segment lost 3 bases and the J segment 4 bases; nucleotides outside the gene matches: 5. CDR3 region: CASSDLGTSGSYEQYF. Written as DNA, the CDR3 is TGTGCCAGCAGTGATTTAGGGACTAGCGGGAGTTACGAGCAGTACTTC.

The rearrangement links TRBV7-2 to TRBJ2-1; no definite D call. The V and J ends lost 1 base and 3 bases respectively, with 10 bases between them. CDR3 length: 15 residues. Looked up from germline, CDR1 is SGHTA and CDR2 is FQGNSA. The CDR3 region is CASSLVPAVYNEQFF. CDR3 DNA: TGTGCCAGCAGCTTAGTCCCTGCGGTCTACAATGAGCAGTTCTTC.

The rearrangement joins TRBV21-1 to TRBJ2-5. TRBV21-1 is listed as a pseudogene. CDR3 size: 13 residues. CDR3: CASSTRRQETQYF. In DNA, the CDR3 is TGTGCCAGCAGCACCCGGCGTCAAGAGACCCAGTACTTC.

The rearrangement links TRBV19 to TRBJ2-2, with 10 bases that match TRBD1. CDR3 length: 17 amino acids. The junction had 8 bases not matched to a gene; V was cut back by 7 bases and J by 0 bases. Germline loops: CDR1 LNHDA, CDR2 SQIVND (reference sequence). The CDR3 region has the DNA TGTGCCAGTACCCCAAAGGGGACAGGGGCGAACACCGGGGAGCTGTTTTTT. Translating gives CASTPKGTGANTGELFF.

The chain employs TRBV5-1 and TRBJ2-1, with 10 bases fitting TRBD1. This CDR3 spans 18 amino acids. V shed 1 base, J shed 8 bases, and the junction held 15 bases outside the gene matches. Germline V gene data show CDR1 as SGHRS and CDR2 as YFSETQ. The CDR3 bases are TGCGCCAGCAGCTTGTGGGCCCCGGGACAGGGGAGGACCTATGAGCAGTTCTTC. Amino acid sequence: CASSLWAPGQGRTYEQFF.

The chain combines TRBV5-6 with TRBJ2-7, with a possible D match to TRBD1 (5 bases). The CDR3 extends over 13 amino acids. Per germline, CDR1 SGHDT and CDR2 YYEEEE. The V gene lost 4 bases and the J gene lost 6 bases, with 14 bases spanning the gap. This CDR3 reads CASSPFRGSEQYV. The CDR3 DNA follows: TGTGCCAGCAGCCCCTTTAGGGGAAGCGAGCAGTACGTC.